The 26 T cell receptor beta chains below were found in one sample sequenced in a study of CD8 T cells in Susac syndrome. cDNA came from 0.5 to 1 ug RNA primed by random hexamers. TCRdb re-called the immunoSEQ multiplex PCR reads through MiXCR, storing one row per CDR3 protein. The sample contains 150,000 to 250,000 distinct CDR3 sequences, 90% to 95% of which appear only once. Input material: CD4+ T cells from PBMCs. These TCRs come from a human donor with multiple sclerosis.

CDR3: CASSPTSGLAVDNEQFF. The CDR3 DNA sequence: TGTGCCAGCTCACCGACATCGGGACTAGCGGTCGACAATGAGCAGTTCTTC. The chain uses TRBV18 and TRBJ2-1; 11 bases match TRBD2. Germline CDR1 and CDR2: KGHSH and LQKENI. Trimming at V came to 3 bases and at J to 5 bases, leaving 9 bases not matched to a gene. The CDR3 has 17 residues.

This chain connects TRBV7-9 to TRBJ2-7; 8 bases map to TRBD2. The CDR3 sequence is 18 residues long. The germline V gene has CDR1 SEHNR and CDR2 FQNEAQ (reference sequence). With 0 bases clipped from V and 0 bases from J, the junction kept 10 bases outside the gene matches. Here the CDR3 reads CASSLAGLSGGSSYEQYF. The CDR3 nucleotides read TGTGCCAGCAGCTTAGCAGGTCTCAGCGGGGGAAGCTCCTACGAGCAGTACTTC.

V usage is TRBV7-3 and J usage is TRBJ2-2, with TRBD1 matching over 9 bases. After removal of 2 bases from V and 1 base from J, the junction contained 2 bases not matched to a gene. CDR3 length: 16 amino acids. CDR1 SGHTA and CDR2 FQGTGA come from the germline V gene. CDR3 sequence reads: CASSLGGQGNTGELFF. In DNA, the CDR3 is TGTGCCAGCAGCTTAGGGGGACAGGGGAACACCGGGGAGCTGTTTTTT.

This clonotype has just one count. V gene TRBV20-1 combines with J gene TRBJ2-7; 9 bases agree with TRBD2. Germline lookup yields CDR1 DFQATT and CDR2 SNEGSKA (reference sequence). The CDR3 has 16 residues. The CDR3: CSVSGTSRIAVPEQYF. CDR3 coding DNA: TGCAGCGTCTCCGGGACTAGCAGGATAGCAGTCCCCGAGCAGTACTTC.

This chain connects TRBV27 to TRBJ2-7, with unresolved D. V was pared by 2 bases and J by 2 bases, with 10 bases between. There are 14 residues in the CDR3. CDR1 is MNHEY and CDR2 is SMNVEV in the germline V gene (reference sequence). The CDR3: CASSLKITAYEQYF. The DNA for the CDR3 is TGTGCCAGCAGTTTAAAGATAACTGCCTACGAGCAGTACTTC.

The chain has TRBV20-1 and TRBJ1-5, with 8 positions matching TRBD1. The CDR3 totals 14 residues. Germline V lookup: CDR1 DFQATT, CDR2 SNEGSKA (reference sequence). Unmatched junction bases numbered 5, after V lost 1 base and J lost 6 bases. The CDR3 loop reads CSARGPTGVQPQHF. Written as DNA, the CDR3 is TGCAGTGCTAGAGGCCCGACAGGGGTTCAGCCCCAGCATTTT.

This chain connects TRBV24-1 to TRBJ2-1; 12 bases fit TRBD2. The trim removed 4 bases at V and 4 bases at J, leaving 4 bases unmatched. The CDR3 length is 16 residues. Germline-derived CDR1 and CDR2 are KGHDR and SFDVKD. The CDR3 DNA is TGTGCCACCAGTGACCCGGGACTAGCGGGTTACAATGAGCAGTTCTTC. Translating it yields CATSDPGLAGYNEQFF.

The chain combines TRBV27 with TRBJ1-6; no definite D call. This CDR3 is 14 amino acids long. V was pared by 11 bases and J by 2 bases, with 13 bases between. CDR1 is MNHEY, CDR2 SMNVEV, per germline (reference sequence). In DNA form, the CDR3 reads TGTGCCGCAGCGGTGAGACCCTATAATTCACCCCTCCACTTT. Translation: CAAAVRPYNSPLHF.

The chain recombines TRBV30 with TRBJ1-1, with D maybe TRBD1 (5 bases). CDR1 and CDR2 (germline): GTSNPN, SVGIG (reference sequence). Trimming cost V 4 bases and J 1 base, with 10 bases left between them. The CDR3 loop spans 13 amino acids. In nucleotides, the CDR3 is TGTGCCTGGATGGGGGTTTGGAACACTGAAGCTTTCTTT. It translates to CAWMGVWNTEAFF.

For the CDR3, the DNA is TGTGCCAGCAGCCAAGGCCCTAGCGGGGGCTCCTACAATGAGCAGTTCTTC. It is translated as CASSQGPSGGSYNEQFF. V and J are TRBV14 and TRBJ2-1; 10 bases map to TRBD2. CDR1 is SGHDN, CDR2 FVKESK, per germline. This CDR3 has 17 amino acids. The J segment lost 0 bases and the V segment lost 1 base, leaving 3 bases of the junction unmatched.

The V call is TRBV11-2, the J call TRBJ1-2; D uncertain. Trimming removed 5 bases from V and 6 bases from J, with 10 bases in between. From germline, CDR1 is SGHAT and CDR2 FQNNGV. CDR3 size: 12 residues. CDR3 residues: CASSTEGHGYTF. The CDR3 DNA reads as TGTGCCAGCAGCACAGAAGGGCATGGCTACACCTTC.

The J gene is TRBJ2-5, the V gene TRBV30; D not resolved. V was shortened by 0 bases and J by 14 bases, with 10 bases between the two germline ends. Germline V gene sequence: CDR1 GTSNPN, CDR2 SVGIG (reference sequence). The CDR3 runs to 10 residues. CDR3 amino acids: CAWSVVEQYF. CDR3 DNA: TGTGCCTGGAGTGTAGTAGAACAATACTTC.

The chain couples TRBV30 to TRBJ1-5; D may be TRBD1 (6 bases). Trimming pared 2 bases from V and 6 bases from J, leaving 14 bases between. CDR1 is GTSNPN and CDR2 is SVGIG in the germline V gene (reference sequence). CDR3 size: 14 residues. Here the CDR3 DNA reads TGTGCCTGGAGTCTCGGGGGCCGCGGTCAGCCCCAGCATTTT. Its translation is CAWSLGGRGQPQHF.

The rearrangement joins TRBV5-6 to TRBJ1-4; possible D gene TRBD1, 5 bases. Germline V gene data show CDR1 as SGHDT and CDR2 as YYEEEE. The V gene lost 3 bases and the J gene lost 2 bases, with 11 bases spanning the gap. This CDR3 has 15 amino acids. CDR3 residues: CASSSPRGTNEKLFF. DNA of the CDR3: TGTGCCAGCAGCTCCCCGAGGGGCACTAATGAAAAACTGTTTTTT.

CDR3 coding DNA: TGTGCCAGCAGCCCTACATATACGCAGTATTTT. Amino acids: CASSPTYTQYF. V gene TRBV7-9 combines with J gene TRBJ2-3, with D hard to call. Trimming removed 5 bases from V and 7 bases from J, with 7 bases in between. The CDR3 loop spans 11 amino acids. Germline CDR1 and CDR2: SEHNR and FQNEAQ (reference sequence).

This clonotype turned up a few times. The gene calls are TRBV4-2 and TRBJ2-3; TRBD2 agrees at 10 bases. The CDR3 sequence is 15 residues long. From germline, CDR1 is LGHNA and CDR2 YNFKEQ. Trimming cost V 2 bases and J 1 base; bases outside gene matches: 0. The CDR3 is CASSQLAGGTDTQYF. The DNA of the CDR3 is TGTGCCAGCAGCCAACTAGCGGGGGGCACAGATACGCAGTATTTT.

This chain links TRBV30 with TRBJ2-5; D gene ambiguous. V was shortened by 5 bases and J by 2 bases, with 6 bases between the two germline ends. The CDR3 contains 11 residues. CDR1 is GTSNPN and CDR2 is SVGIG in the germline V gene (reference sequence). CDR3 in amino acids: CAWGPQETQYF. The CDR3 region has the DNA TGTGCCTGGGGACCGCAAGAGACCCAGTACTTC.

The V call is TRBV25-1, the J call TRBJ2-1; no clear D. The V gene's germline CDR1 is MGHDK and CDR2 SYGVNS. The CDR3 is made up of 12 amino acids. V was pared by 7 bases and J by 7 bases, with 11 bases between. This chain's CDR3 is CASNPDGNEQFF. The CDR3 DNA sequence: TGTGCCAGCAATCCAGACGGGAATGAGCAGTTCTTC.

The V and J genes are TRBV29-1 and TRBJ2-1; TRBD2 agrees at 10 bases. The CDR3 runs 17 residues. The trim removed 6 bases at V and 5 bases at J, leaving 16 bases unmatched. Germline CDR1 SQVTM, CDR2 ANQGSEA. The CDR3 sequence: CSVIIAGGPGWDNEQFF. The DNA for the CDR3 is TGCAGCGTGATAATAGCGGGAGGTCCTGGATGGGACAATGAGCAGTTCTTC.

The chain carries TRBV11-2 and TRBJ1-2, with 9 bases identical to TRBD1. The germline V gene has CDR1 SGHAT and CDR2 FQNNGV. J gave up 5 bases and V 5 bases, and 12 bases lay outside the gene matches. CDR3 length equals 16 residues. The CDR3 reads CASSPITGGAGYGYTF. In DNA form, the CDR3 reads TGTGCCAGCAGCCCGATAACAGGGGGCGCTGGATATGGCTACACCTTC.

This clonotype was seen once. The chain couples TRBV27 to TRBJ1-4; D gene ambiguous. CDR3 length: 14 amino acids. The germline V gene encodes CDR1 MNHEY and CDR2 SMNVEV (reference sequence). The V gene lost 4 bases and the J gene lost 8 bases, with 14 bases spanning the gap. The CDR3, as DNA: TGTGCCAGCAGTTCATGGGCGCCGGGCGAAAAACTGTTTTTT. Its protein is CASSSWAPGEKLFF.

The V and J genes are TRBV7-2 and TRBJ1-5; D gene ambiguous. The CDR3 is 15 residues long. V lost 5 bases to trimming and J lost 4 bases, with 15 bases between them. The germline gives CDR1 SGHTA, CDR2 FQGNSA. The CDR3 bases are TGTGCCAGCAGCAGCGTCACCGGGTCGAATCAGCCCCAGCATTTT. It yields the protein CASSSVTGSNQPQHF.

CDR3 region: CSARRANEQYF. The CDR3 nucleotides read TGCAGTGCTAGGAGGGCCAACGAGCAGTACTTC. The chain recombines TRBV20-1 with TRBJ2-7; a possible D gene is TRBD2 (5 bases). From germline, CDR1 is DFQATT and CDR2 SNEGSKA (reference sequence). Trimming stripped 3 bases from V and 5 bases from J, with 8 bases between. The CDR3 is made up of 11 amino acids.

This clonotype was picked up one time. CDR3 in DNA: TGTGCCAGCAGTTCACACCAGGGTAGTCAGCCCCAGCATTTT. It is translated as CASSSHQGSQPQHF. This chain joins TRBV6-6 and TRBJ1-5; D is perhaps TRBD1 (5 bases). Between the trimmed V and J ends, which lost 4 bases and 6 bases, there was a span of 13 bases. The CDR3 length is 14 residues. Germline lookup yields CDR1 MNHNY and CDR2 SVGAGI (reference sequence).

The rearrangement joins TRBV19 to TRBJ2-2; 7 bases fit TRBD1. Losses at the gene ends were 6 bases for V and 0 bases for J; bases not matched to a gene: 4. This CDR3 is built from 15 residues. The germline V gene has CDR1 LNHDA and CDR2 SQIVND (reference sequence). The CDR3 here is CASRKGTANTGELFF. In DNA form, the CDR3 reads TGTGCCAGTAGAAAGGGGACAGCGAACACCGGGGAGCTGTTTTTT.

V gene TRBV29-1 combines with J gene TRBJ2-7; maybe TRBD2 (6 bases). CDR3 length: 14 residues. Germline V gene data show CDR1 as SQVTM and CDR2 as ANQGSEA. The ends were cut back, 6 bases at V and 4 bases at J, with 19 bases in the middle. In DNA form, the CDR3 reads TGCAGCGTCGTTTGGGGAGGCTTGGGGTACGAGCAGTACTTC. It translates to CSVVWGGLGYEQYF.